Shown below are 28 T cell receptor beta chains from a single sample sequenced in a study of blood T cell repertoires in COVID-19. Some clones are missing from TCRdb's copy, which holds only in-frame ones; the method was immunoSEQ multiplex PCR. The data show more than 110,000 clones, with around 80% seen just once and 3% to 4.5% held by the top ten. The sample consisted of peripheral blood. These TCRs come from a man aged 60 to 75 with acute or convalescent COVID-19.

The chain's CDR3 is CASATSGGSEAFF. DNA for the CDR3: TGTGCCAGCGCGACTTCGGGGGGTTCTGAAGCTTTCTTT. The genes are TRBV12-3 or TRBV12-4 and TRBJ1-1, with D tentatively TRBD1 (5 bases). Trimming shortened V by 8 bases and J by 6 bases, and 16 bases separated the two germline ends. The CDR3 has 13 residues.

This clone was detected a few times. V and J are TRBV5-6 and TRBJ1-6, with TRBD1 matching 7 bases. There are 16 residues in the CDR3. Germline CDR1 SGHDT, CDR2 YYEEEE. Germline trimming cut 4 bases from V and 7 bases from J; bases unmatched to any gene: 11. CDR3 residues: CASSRDRVDSNSPLHF. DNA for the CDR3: TGTGCCAGCAGCCGAGACAGGGTGGATTCCAATTCACCCCTCCACTTT.

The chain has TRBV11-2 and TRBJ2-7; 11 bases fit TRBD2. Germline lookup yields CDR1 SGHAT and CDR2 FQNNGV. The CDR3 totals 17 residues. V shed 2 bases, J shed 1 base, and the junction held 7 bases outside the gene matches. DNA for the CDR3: TGTGCCAGCAGCTTAACGACTAGCGGGGCGGGATCCTACGAGCAGTACTTC. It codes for CASSLTTSGAGSYEQYF.

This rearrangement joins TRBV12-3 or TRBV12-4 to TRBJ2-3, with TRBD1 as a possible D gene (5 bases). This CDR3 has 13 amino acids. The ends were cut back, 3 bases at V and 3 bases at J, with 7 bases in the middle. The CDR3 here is CASSFRGTDTQYF. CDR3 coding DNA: TGTGCCAGCAGTTTTAGGGGAACAGATACGCAGTATTTT.

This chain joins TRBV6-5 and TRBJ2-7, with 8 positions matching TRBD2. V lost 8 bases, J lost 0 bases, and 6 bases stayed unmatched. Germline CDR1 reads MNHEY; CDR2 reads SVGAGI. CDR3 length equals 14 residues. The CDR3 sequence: CASGVAGSSYEQYF. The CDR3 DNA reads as TGTGCCAGCGGGGTAGCGGGAAGCTCCTACGAGCAGTACTTC.

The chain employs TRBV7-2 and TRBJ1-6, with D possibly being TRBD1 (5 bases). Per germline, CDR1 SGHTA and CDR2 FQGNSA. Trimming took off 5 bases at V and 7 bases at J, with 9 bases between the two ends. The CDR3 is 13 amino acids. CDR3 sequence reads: CASSPTGNSPLHF. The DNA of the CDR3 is TGTGCCAGCAGCCCTACAGGAAATTCACCCCTCCACTTT.

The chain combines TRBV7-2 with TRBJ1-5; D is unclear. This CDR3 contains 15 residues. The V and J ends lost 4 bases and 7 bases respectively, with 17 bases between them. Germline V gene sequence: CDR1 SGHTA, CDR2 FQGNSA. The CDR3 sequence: CASSSRTGTGQPQHF. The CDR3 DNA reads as TGTGCCAGCAGCTCCCGGACGGGAACGGGACAGCCCCAGCATTTT.

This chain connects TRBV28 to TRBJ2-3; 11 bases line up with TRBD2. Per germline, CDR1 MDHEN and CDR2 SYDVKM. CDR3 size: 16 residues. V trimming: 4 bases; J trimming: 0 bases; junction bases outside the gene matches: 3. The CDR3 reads CASSSRLAGSTDTQYF. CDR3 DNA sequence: TGTGCCAGCAGTTCCCGACTAGCGGGGAGCACAGATACGCAGTATTTT.

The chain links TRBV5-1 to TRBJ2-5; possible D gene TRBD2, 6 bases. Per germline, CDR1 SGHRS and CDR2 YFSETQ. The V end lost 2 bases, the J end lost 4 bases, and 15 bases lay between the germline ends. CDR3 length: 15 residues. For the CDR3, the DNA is TGCGCCAGCAGCTTAGCGGAAGGGAGGAGAGAGACCCAGTACTTC. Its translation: CASSLAEGRRETQYF.

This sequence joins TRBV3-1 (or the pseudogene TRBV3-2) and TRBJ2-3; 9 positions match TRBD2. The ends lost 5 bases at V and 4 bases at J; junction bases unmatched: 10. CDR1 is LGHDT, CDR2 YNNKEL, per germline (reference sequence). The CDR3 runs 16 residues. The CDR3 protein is CASSNLAGYGADTQYF. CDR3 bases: TGTGCCAGCAGCAACCTAGCGGGATATGGAGCAGATACGCAGTATTTT.

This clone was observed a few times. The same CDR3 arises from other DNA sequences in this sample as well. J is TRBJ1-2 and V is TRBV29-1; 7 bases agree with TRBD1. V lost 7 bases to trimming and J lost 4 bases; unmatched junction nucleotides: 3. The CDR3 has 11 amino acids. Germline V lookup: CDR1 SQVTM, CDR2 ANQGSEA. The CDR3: CSAGDSYGYTF. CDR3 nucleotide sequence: TGCAGCGCCGGGGACAGCTATGGCTACACCTTC.

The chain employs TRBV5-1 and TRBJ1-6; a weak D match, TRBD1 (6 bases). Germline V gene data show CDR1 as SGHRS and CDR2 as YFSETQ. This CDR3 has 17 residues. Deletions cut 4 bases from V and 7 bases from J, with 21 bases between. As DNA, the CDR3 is TGCGCCAGCAGCACCCTTGATCCAGGGGATGTCAATTCACCCCTCCACTTT. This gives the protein CASSTLDPGDVNSPLHF.

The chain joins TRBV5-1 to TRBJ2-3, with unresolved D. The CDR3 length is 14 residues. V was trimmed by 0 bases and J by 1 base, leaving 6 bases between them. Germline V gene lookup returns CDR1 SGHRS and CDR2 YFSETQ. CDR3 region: CASSLDSGTDTQYF. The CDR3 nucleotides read TGCGCCAGCAGCTTGGACTCGGGCACAGATACGCAGTATTTT.

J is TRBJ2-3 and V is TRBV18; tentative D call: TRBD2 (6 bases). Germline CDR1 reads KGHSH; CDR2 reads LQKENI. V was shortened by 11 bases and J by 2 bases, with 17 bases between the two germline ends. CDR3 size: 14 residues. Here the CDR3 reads CASPRASATDTQYF. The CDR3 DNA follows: TGTGCCTCCCCCAGAGCTAGCGCCACAGATACGCAGTATTTT.

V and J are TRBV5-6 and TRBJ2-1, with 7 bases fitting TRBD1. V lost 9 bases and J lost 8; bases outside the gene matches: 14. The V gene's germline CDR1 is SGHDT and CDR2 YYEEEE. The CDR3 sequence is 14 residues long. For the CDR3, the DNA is TGTGCCACCAAACTACAGGGGCTCAGCGATGAGCAGTTCTTC. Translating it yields CATKLQGLSDEQFF. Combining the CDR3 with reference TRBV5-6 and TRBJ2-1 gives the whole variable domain DAGVTQSPTHLIKTRGQQVTLRCSPKSGHDTVSWYQQALGQGPQFIFQYYEEEERQRGNFPDRFSGHQFPNYSSELNVNALLLGDSALYLCATKLQGLSDEQFFGPGTRLTVL.

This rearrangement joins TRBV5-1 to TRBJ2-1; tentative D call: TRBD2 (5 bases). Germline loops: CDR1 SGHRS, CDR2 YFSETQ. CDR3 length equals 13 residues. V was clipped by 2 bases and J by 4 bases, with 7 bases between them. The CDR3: CASSFREYNEQFF. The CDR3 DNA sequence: TGCGCCAGCAGCTTCCGGGAATACAATGAGCAGTTCTTC.

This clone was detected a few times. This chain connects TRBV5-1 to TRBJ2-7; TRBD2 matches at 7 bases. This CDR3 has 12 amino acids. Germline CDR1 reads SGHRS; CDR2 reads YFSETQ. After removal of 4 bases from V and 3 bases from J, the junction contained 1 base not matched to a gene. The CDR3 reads CASSRDYYEQYF. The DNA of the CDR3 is TGCGCCAGCAGCCGGGACTACTACGAGCAGTACTTC.

The CDR3: CASSQGTSGKQYF. The CDR3 DNA reads TGTGCCAGCAGCCAAGGGACTAGCGGAAAGCAGTACTTC. This chain joins TRBV3-1 (or the pseudogene TRBV3-2) and TRBJ2-7; 10 nucleotides match TRBD2. The germline V gene has CDR1 LGHDT and CDR2 YNNKEL (reference sequence). The CDR3 extends over 13 amino acids. J gave up 8 bases and V 1 base, and 2 bases lay outside the gene matches.

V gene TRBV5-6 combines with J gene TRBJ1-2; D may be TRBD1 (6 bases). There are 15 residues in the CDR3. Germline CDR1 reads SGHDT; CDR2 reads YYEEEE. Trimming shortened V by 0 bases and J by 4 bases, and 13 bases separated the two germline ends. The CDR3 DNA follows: TGTGCCAGCAGCTTGGGGCAGGGGTTGACCTATGGCTACACCTTC. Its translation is CASSLGQGLTYGYTF.

This CDR3 is CASSPQGTGANVLTF. As DNA, the CDR3 is TGCGCCAGCAGCCCGCAGGGGACTGGGGCCAACGTCCTGACTTTC. This chain uses TRBV4-3 with TRBJ2-6, with D perhaps matching TRBD1 (6 bases). Germline V CDR1 and CDR2: LGHNA, YSLEER. The CDR3 length is 15 residues. The V end lost 4 bases, the J end lost 2 bases, and 9 bases lay between the germline ends.

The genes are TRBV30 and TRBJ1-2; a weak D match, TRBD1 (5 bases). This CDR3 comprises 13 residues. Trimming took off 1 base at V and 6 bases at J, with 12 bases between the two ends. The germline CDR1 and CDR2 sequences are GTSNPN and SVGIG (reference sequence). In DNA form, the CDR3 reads TGTGCCTGGAGTGGGGGACTGACCAATGGCTACACCTTC. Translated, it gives CAWSGGLTNGYTF.

Here the CDR3 DNA reads TGTGCCAGCAGCACAGGGACTGAAGCTTTCTTT. This codes for CASSTGTEAFF. The chain is built from TRBV28 and TRBJ1-1; D perhaps matches TRBD1 (6 bases). This CDR3 spans 11 amino acids. Trimming took 6 bases from V and 5 from J, leaving 7 bases between them. Germline lookup yields CDR1 MDHEN and CDR2 SYDVKM.

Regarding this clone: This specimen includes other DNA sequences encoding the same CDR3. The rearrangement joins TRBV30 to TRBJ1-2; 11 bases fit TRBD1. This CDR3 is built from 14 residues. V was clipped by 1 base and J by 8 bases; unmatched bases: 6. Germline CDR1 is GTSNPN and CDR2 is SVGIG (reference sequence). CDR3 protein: CAWSADRGRKGYTF. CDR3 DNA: TGTGCCTGGAGTGCGGACAGGGGGCGTAAAGGCTACACCTTC.

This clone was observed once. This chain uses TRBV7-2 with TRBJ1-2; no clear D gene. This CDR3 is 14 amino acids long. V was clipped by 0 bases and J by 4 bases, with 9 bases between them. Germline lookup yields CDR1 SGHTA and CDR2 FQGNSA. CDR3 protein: CASSLASWAYGYTF. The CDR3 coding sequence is TGTGCCAGCAGCTTAGCGTCCTGGGCCTATGGCTACACCTTC.

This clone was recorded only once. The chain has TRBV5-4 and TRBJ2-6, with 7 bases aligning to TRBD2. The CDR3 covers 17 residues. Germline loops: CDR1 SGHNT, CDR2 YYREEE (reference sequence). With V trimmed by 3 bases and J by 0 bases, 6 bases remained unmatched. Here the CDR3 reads CASSWGGFSSGANVLTF. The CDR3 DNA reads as TGTGCCAGCAGCTGGGGGGGGTTCAGCTCTGGGGCCAACGTCCTGACTTTC.

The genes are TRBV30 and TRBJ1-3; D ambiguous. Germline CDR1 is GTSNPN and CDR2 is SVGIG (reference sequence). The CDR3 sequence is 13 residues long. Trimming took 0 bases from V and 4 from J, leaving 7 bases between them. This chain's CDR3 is CAWSVAAGNTIYF. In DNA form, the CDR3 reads TGTGCCTGGAGTGTAGCCGCGGGAAACACCATATATTTT.

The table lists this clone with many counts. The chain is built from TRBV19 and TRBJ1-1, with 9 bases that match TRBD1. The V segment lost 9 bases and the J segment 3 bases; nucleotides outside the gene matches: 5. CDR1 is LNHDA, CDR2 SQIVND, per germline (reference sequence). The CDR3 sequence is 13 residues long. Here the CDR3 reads CASRTGVDTEAFF. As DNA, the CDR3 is TGTGCCAGCCGGACAGGGGTGGACACTGAAGCTTTCTTT.

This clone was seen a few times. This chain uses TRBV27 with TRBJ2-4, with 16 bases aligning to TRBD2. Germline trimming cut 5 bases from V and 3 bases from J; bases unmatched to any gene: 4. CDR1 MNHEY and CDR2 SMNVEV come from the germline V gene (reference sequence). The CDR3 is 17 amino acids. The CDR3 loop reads CASSPGLAGGGKNIQYF. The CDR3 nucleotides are TGTGCCAGCAGTCCGGGACTAGCGGGAGGGGGCAAAAACATTCAGTACTTC.